This T cell receptor (beta chain) was recovered during a study of CD8+ T cells in alopecia areata. Turning to the study itself: Oral tofacitinib, 5 to 10 mg twice daily, was given in an open-label trial. Notes on the study in general: For lesional scalp, especially alopecia totalis/universalis, clonality was higher than in normal scalp. Amid tofacitinib therapy, many expanded lesional clones stayed present in scalp and blood.

Treatment described: oral pan-JAK inhibitor, 5-10 mg twice daily. Peripheral blood samples and lesional scalp punch biopsies were obtained from alopecia areata patients. The V and J ends lost 4 bases and 7 bases respectively, with 14 bases between them. Per germline, CDR1 SGHTA and CDR2 FQGNSA. The CDR3 runs to 14 residues. Extraction and reverse transcription of RNA yielded cDNA as the sequencing template. Here immunoSEQ multiplex PCR was the method, and the copy in TCRdb shows in-frame clones only, minus some. The sample lists about 190,000 clones, about three fifths occurring once. In the case of this clone: Its matching antigen is unknown.

The material sequenced was CD4+ T cells sorted from blood, taken at week 4, from a patient treated with tofacitinib. This rearrangement joins TRBV7-2 to TRBJ2-4; D gene unclear. This TCR derives from a human donor with alopecia areata. The CDR3 sequence: CASSYRALENIQYF. The CDR3 DNA reads TGTGCCAGCAGCTACCGGGCCCTGGAGAACATTCAGTACTTC.